The present TCR beta chain was sequenced within a study of blood T cell repertoires in COVID-19 (dated by TCRdb to 2020 to 2021). In the study overall: Collaborator samples came from the United States, Italy and Spain and covered acute and convalescent phases of COVID-19. The prospective study material was composed of cDNA or gDNA derived from T cells, B-cell-depleted T cells, or PBMCs. The dataset comprised deeply sampled blood TCRbeta repertoires from subjects exposed to, actively infected with, or recovered from COVID-19. The repertoires were released in a freely available public database meant as a resource for research on the immune response to SARS-CoV-2. Samples came from the ongoing ImmuneRACE study (first 160 participants) plus 1,254 subjects from 6 global collaborators. Nearly every sample came with metadata listing a de-identified subject ID, COVID-19 status, age in years and sex. Where available, HLA class I and class II types were taken from metadata supplied by the sample provider and were not determined by assay-based typing.

A second Seattle source provided samples from volunteer blood donors who had recovered from COVID-19. Each collaborating institution followed its own protocols to collect whole blood in K2EDTA tubes. For TCRbeta analysis, collaborators shipped samples as frozen whole blood, isolated PBMCs, or DNA extracted from either of those sample types. TCRbeta CDR3 regions were amplified from genomic DNA by means of the immunoSEQ Assay, a bias-controlled multiplex PCR. The paper's data handling went like this. The number of nucleated cells in each sample was estimated by amplification of reference gene primers within the assay. To quantify the absolute abundance of each unique TCRbeta CDR3 rearrangement, sequence reads were collapsed and filtered. Productive Simpson clonality was computed per sample as the square root of Simpson's diversity index over productive rearrangements. The source is immuneACCESS, and TCRdb retained only in-frame sequences with V and J called. Part of the clones is not carried over; for the studies checked, unresolved V genes explain less than half of this, and the remainder is unexplained. For V, J and clone size, that table is used; D and trimming come from the DNA. The sample table shows under 200,000 clones, and roughly four fifths are seen once. More than 7.5% of the sample rests with the top ten.

Summary of the overall study and its limitations: Clinical and demographic metadata were provided uncurated, with the amount varying by source and participant.

To note about this clone: Its antigen specificity is not known. No much larger clonotype is one base removed from it; base qualities were not supplied.

Spanning cysteine to phenylalanine, the CDR3 consists of 12 amino acids. Only the CDR3 DNA stays, 36 bases, in frame from base 1. V is reduced by 4 bases and J by 9 bases, leaving a spacing of 10 bases between them. Looking up the germline V gene yields CDR1 KGHSH and CDR2 LQKENI. The sequencing sample was made of peripheral blood. The receptor comes from a man aged 35-49 years who had recovered from COVID-19. This sequence uses TRBV18 and TRBJ1-5; TRBD1 is possibly the D segment (6 matching bases). The CDR3 protein sequence reads: CASSLQGGPQHF. The bases read TGTGCCAGCTCACTACAGGGCGGGCCCCAGCATTTT. Where the CDR3 stops, the reference TRBV18 and TRBJ1-5 genes take over; the full variable domain is NAGVMQNPRHLVRRRGQEARLRCSPMKGHSHVYWYRQLPEEGLKFMVYLQKENIIDESGMPKERFSAEFPKEGPSILRIQQVVRGDSAAYFCASSLQGGPQHFGDGTRLSIL.